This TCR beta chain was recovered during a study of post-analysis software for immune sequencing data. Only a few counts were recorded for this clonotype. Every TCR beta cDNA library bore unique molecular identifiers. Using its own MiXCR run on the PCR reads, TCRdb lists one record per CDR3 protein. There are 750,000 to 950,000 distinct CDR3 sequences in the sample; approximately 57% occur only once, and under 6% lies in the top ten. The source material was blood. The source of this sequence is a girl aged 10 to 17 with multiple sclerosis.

The CDR3 is CASSSGYSYEQYF. Here the CDR3 DNA reads TGTGCCAGCAGTTCGGGATACTCCTACGAGCAGTACTTC. This rearrangement joins TRBV28 to TRBJ2-7; weak D call: TRBD2 (5 bases). This CDR3 has 13 residues. Germline CDR1 MDHEN, CDR2 SYDVKM. Between the trimmed V and J ends, which lost 4 bases and 0 bases, there was a span of 7 bases. Together with reference TRBV28 and TRBJ2-7, the CDR3 gives the full variable domain: DVKVTQSSRYLVKRTGEKVFLECVQDMDHENMFWYRQDPGLGLRLIYFSYDVKMKEKGDIPEGYSVSREKKERFSLILESASTNQTSMYLCASSSGYSYEQYFGPGTRLTVT.